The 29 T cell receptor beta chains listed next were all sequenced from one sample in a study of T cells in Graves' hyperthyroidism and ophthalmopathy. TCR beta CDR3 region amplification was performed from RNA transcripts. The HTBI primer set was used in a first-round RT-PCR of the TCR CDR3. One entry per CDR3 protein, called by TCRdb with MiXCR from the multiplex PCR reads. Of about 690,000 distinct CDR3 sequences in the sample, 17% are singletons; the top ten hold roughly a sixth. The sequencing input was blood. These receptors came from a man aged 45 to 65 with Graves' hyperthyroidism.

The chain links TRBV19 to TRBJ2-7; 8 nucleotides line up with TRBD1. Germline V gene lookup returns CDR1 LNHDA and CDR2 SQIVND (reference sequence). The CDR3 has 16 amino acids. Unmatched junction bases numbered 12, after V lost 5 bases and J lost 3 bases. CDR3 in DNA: TGTGCCAGTAGTGCATCCCGGACAGGGAACTTCTACGAGCAGTACTTC. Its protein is CASSASRTGNFYEQYF.

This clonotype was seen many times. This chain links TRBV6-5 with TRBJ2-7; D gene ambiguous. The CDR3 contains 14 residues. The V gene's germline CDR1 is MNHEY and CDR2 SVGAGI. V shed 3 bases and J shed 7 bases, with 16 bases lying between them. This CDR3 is CASSYQDGPREQYF. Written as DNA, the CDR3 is TGTGCCAGCAGTTATCAGGACGGGCCTCGGGAGCAGTACTTC.

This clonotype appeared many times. The CDR3 region has the DNA TGTGCCAGCAGACGGGTCCTGTCCTACGAGCAGTACTTC. As protein: CASRRVLSYEQYF. The V and J genes are TRBV2 and TRBJ2-7; D remains ambiguous. The CDR3 runs 13 residues. The V and J ends lost 6 bases and 1 base respectively, with 10 bases between them. Germline V gene lookup returns CDR1 SNHLY and CDR2 FYNNEI.

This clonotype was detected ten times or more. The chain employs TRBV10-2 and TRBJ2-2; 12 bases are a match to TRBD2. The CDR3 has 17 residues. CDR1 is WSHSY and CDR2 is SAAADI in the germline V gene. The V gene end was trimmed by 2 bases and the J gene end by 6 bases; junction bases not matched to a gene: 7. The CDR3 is CASSEILAGGPAGELFF. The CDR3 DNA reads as TGCGCCAGCAGTGAGATCCTAGCGGGAGGGCCTGCCGGGGAGCTGTTTTTT.

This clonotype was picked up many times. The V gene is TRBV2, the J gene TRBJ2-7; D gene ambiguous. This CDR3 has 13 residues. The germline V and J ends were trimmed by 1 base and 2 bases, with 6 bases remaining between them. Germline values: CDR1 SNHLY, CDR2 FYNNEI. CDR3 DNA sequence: TGTGCCAGCAGTGAAGACGAGCCCTACGAGCAGTACTTC. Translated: CASSEDEPYEQYF.

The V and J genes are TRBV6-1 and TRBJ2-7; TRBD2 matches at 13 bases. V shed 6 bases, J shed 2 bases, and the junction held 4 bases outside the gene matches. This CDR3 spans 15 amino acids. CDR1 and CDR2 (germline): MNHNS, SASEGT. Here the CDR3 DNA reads TGTGCCAGCAGCACCGGACTAGCGGGGGCCTACGAGCAGTACTTC. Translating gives CASSTGLAGAYEQYF.

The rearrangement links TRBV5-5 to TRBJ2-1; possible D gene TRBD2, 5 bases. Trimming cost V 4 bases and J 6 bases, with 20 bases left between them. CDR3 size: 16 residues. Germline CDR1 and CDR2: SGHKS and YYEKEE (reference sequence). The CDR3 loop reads CASSAGSFVYLNEQFF. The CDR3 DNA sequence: TGTGCCAGCAGCGCTGGGAGTTTTGTGTATCTCAATGAGCAGTTCTTC.

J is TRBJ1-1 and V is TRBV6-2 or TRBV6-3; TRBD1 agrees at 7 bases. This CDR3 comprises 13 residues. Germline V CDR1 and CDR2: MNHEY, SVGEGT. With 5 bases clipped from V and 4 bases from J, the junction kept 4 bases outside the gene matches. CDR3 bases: TGTGCCAGCAGTAAACAGGGGAGCACTGAAGCTTTCTTT. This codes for CASSKQGSTEAFF.

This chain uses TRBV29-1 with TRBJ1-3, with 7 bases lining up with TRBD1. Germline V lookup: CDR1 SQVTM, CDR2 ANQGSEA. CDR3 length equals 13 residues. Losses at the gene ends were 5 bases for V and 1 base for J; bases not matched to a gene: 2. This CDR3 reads CSVNRGSGNTIYF. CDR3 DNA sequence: TGCAGCGTTAACAGGGGATCTGGAAACACCATATATTTT.

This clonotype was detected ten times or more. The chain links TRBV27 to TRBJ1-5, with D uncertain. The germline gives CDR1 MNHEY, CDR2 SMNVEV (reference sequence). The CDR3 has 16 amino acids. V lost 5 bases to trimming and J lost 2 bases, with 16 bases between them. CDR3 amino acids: CASSPSGGFGNQPQHF. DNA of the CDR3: TGTGCCAGCAGTCCCAGTGGAGGTTTTGGCAATCAGCCCCAGCATTTT.

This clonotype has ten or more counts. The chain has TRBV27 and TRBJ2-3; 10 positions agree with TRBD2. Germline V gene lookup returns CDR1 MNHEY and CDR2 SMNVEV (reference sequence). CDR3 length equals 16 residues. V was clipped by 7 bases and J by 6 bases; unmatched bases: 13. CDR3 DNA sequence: TGTGCCAGCACGTTGAACGGACTAGCGGATAGGGATACGCAGTATTTT. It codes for CASTLNGLADRDTQYF.

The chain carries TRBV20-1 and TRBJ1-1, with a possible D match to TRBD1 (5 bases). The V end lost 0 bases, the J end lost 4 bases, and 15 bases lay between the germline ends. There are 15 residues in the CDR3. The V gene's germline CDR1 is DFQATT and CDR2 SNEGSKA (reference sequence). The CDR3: CSAREGRLGATEAFF. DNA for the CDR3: TGCAGTGCTAGAGAAGGGCGGTTAGGGGCCACTGAAGCTTTCTTT.

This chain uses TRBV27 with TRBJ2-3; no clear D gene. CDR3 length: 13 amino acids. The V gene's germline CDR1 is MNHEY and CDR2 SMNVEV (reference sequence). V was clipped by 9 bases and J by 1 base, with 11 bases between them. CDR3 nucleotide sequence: TGTGCCAGTGAAGAGTTGGGCACAGATACGCAGTATTTT. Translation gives CASEELGTDTQYF.

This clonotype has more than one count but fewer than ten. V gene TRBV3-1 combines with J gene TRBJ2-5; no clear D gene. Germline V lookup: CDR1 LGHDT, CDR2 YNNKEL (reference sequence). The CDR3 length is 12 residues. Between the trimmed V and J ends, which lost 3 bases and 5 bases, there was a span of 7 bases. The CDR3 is CASSHGLETQYF. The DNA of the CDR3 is TGTGCCAGCAGCCACGGCCTGGAGACCCAGTACTTC.

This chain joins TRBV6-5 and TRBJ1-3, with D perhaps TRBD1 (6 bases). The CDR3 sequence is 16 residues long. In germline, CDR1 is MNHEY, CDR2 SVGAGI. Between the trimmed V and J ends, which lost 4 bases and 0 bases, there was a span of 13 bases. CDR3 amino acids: CASSFGQFLSGNTIYF. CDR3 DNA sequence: TGTGCCAGCAGTTTCGGACAGTTCCTCTCTGGAAACACCATATATTTT.

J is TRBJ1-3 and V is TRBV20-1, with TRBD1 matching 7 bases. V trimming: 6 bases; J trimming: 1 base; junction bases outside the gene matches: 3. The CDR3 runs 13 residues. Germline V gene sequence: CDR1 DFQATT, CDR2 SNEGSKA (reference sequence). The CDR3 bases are TGCAGTGCGGGGGACAGATCTGGAAACACCATATATTTT. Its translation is CSAGDRSGNTIYF.

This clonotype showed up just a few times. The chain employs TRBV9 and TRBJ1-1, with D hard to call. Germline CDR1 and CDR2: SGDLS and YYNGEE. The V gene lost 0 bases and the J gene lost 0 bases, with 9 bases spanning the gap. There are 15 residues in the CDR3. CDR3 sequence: CASSVDLGMNTEAFF. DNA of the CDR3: TGTGCCAGCAGCGTAGACTTGGGCATGAACACTGAAGCTTTCTTT.

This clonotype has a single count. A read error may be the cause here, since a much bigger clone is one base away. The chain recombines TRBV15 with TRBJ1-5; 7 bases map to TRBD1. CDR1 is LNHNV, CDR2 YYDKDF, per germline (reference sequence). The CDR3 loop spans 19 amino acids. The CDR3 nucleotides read TGTGCCACCAGCAGAGATCCGTGGCGGACAGGAGATAGCAATCAGCCCCAGCGTTTT. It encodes CATSRDPWRTGDSNQPQRF. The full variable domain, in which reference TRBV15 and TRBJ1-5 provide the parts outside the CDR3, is DAMVIQNPRYQVTQFGKPVTLSCSQTLNHNVMYWYQQKSSQAPKLLFHYYDKDFNNEADTPDNFQSRRPNTSFCFLDIRSPGLGDTAMYLCATSRDPWRTGDSNQPQRFGDGTRLSIL.

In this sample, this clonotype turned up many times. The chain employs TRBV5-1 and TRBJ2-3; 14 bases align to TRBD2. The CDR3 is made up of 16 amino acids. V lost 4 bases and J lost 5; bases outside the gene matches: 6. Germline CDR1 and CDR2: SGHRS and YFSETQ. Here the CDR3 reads CASSDGTSGSQDTQYF. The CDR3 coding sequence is TGCGCCAGCAGCGATGGGACTAGCGGGAGTCAAGATACGCAGTATTTT.

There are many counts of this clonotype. The CDR3 DNA reads TGTGCCAGCAGAGCGGGAGTTCTTTACGAGCAGTACTTC. It encodes CASRAGVLYEQYF. This rearrangement joins TRBV11-2 to TRBJ2-7; 8 bases are shared with TRBD2. Germline CDR1 SGHAT, CDR2 FQNNGV. With V trimmed by 6 bases and J by 4 bases, 5 bases remained unmatched. This CDR3 is 13 amino acids long.

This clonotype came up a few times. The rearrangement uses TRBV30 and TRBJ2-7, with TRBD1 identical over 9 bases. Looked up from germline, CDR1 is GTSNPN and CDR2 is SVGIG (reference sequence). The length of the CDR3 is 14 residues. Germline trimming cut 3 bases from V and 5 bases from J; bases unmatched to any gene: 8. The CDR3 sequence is CAWSPGTGYHEQYF. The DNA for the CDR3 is TGTGCCTGGAGCCCCGGGACAGGGTACCACGAGCAGTACTTC.

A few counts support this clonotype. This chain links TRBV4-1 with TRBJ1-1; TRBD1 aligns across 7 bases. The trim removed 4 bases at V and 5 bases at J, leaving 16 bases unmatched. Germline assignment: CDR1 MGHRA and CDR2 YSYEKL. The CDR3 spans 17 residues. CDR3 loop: CASSPATRGGGRTEAFF. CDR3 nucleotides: TGCGCCAGCAGCCCAGCCACCCGGGGAGGGGGCCGAACTGAAGCTTTCTTT.

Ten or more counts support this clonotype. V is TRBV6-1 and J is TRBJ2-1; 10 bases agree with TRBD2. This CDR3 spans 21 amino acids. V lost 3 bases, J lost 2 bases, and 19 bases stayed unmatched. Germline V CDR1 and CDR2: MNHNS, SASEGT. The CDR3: CASSDGQGIPGLAGAYNEQFF. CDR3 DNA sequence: TGTGCCAGCAGTGACGGACAGGGTATACCGGGGCTAGCGGGAGCCTACAATGAGCAGTTCTTC.

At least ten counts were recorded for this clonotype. CDR3 sequence reads: CASSHGTGLSGDRAEAFF. DNA of the CDR3: TGTGCCAGCAGCCACGGGACAGGCTTGTCAGGCGATCGGGCTGAAGCTTTCTTT. The chain links TRBV11-2 to TRBJ1-1; TRBD1 aligns across 8 bases. Germline trimming cut 5 bases from V and 6 bases from J; bases unmatched to any gene: 20. Per germline, CDR1 SGHAT and CDR2 FQNNGV. The CDR3 length is 18 residues.

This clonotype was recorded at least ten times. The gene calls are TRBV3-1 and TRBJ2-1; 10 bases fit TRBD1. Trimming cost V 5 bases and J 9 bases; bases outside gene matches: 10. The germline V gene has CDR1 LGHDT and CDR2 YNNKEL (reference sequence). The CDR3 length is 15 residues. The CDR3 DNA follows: TGTGCCAGCAGCATCCCGGGACAGGGGTCCAGTGAGCAGTTCTTC. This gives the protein CASSIPGQGSSEQFF.

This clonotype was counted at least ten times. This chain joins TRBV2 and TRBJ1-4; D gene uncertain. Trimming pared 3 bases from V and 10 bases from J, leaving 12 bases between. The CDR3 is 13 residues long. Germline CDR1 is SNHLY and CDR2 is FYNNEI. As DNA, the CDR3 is TGTGCCAGCAGTGATAGCGCCCGGGGAAAACTGTTTTTT. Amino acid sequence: CASSDSARGKLFF. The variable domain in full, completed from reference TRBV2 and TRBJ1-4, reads EPEVTQTPSHQVTQMGQEVILRCVPISNHLYFYWYRQILGQKVEFLVSFYNNEISEKSEIFDDQFSVERPDGSNFTLKIRSTKLEDSAMYFCASSDSARGKLFFGSGTQLSVL.

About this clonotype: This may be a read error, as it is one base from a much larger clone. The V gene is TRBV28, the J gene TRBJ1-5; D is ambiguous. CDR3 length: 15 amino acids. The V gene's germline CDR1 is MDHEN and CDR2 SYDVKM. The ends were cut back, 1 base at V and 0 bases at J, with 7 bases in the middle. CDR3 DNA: TGTGCCAGCAGTTTATTCCCCTATAGCAATCAGCCCCAGCATTTT. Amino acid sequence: CASSLFPYSNQPQHF.

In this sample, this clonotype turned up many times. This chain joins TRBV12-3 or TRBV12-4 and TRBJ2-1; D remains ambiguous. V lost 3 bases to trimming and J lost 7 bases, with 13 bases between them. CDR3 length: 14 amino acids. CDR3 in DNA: TGTGCCAGCAGTTTTAACGTGGGTCGGAATGAGCAGTTCTTC. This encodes CASSFNVGRNEQFF.

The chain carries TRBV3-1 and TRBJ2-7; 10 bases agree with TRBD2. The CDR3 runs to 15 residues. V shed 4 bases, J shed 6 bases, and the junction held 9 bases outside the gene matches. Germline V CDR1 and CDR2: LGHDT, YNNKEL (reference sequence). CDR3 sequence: CASSRVGLAGAEQYF. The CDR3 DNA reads TGTGCCAGCAGCCGAGTAGGGCTAGCGGGAGCCGAGCAGTACTTC.